The 15 T cell receptor beta chains below were found in one sample sequenced in a study of graft-versus-host responses after intestinal transplantation. This table comes from immunoSEQ multiplex PCR, and its TCRdb copy is limited to in-frame clones, with some not included. The table records under 75,000 clones, roughly 89% of them present only once. Antigens of these TCRs are unknown. The source was unstimulated CD8+ T cells sorted from spleen or lymph node cells, collected before transplant. The receptors were gathered from a human donor who was the organ donor for an intestinal transplant.

J is TRBJ1-5 and V is TRBV6-6, with D possibly being TRBD1 (6 bases). Germline V lookup: CDR1 MNHNY, CDR2 SVGAGI (reference sequence). Trimming cost V 6 bases and J 0 bases, with 12 bases left between them. The CDR3 has 15 residues. The CDR3: CASSSGQFSNQPQHF. The CDR3 DNA sequence: TGTGCCAGCAGCTCCGGACAGTTTAGCAATCAGCCCCAGCATTTT.

The chain couples TRBV29-1 to TRBJ2-5; TRBD2 matches 10 bases. The V gene's germline CDR1 is SQVTM and CDR2 ANQGSEA. The CDR3 covers 12 residues. The CDR3: CSWLAGEETQYF. Written as DNA, the CDR3 is TGCAGTTGGCTAGCGGGGGAAGAGACCCAGTACTTC.

This rearrangement joins TRBV11-2 to TRBJ2-3, with 16 nucleotides matching TRBD2. CDR1 is SGHAT and CDR2 is FQNNGV in the germline V gene. The CDR3 spans 17 residues. Germline trimming cut 4 bases from V and 5 bases from J; bases unmatched to any gene: 6. DNA of the CDR3: TGTGCCAGCAGCTCCCCCGGGACTAGCGGGGGGGGAGATACGCAGTATTTT. This translates into CASSSPGTSGGGDTQYF. Variable domain in full (rest from reference TRBV11-2 and TRBJ2-3): EAGVAQSPRYKIIEKRQSVAFWCNPISGHATLYWYQQILGQGPKLLIQFQNNGVVDDSQLPKDRFSAERLKGVDSTLKIQPAKLEDSAVYLCASSSPGTSGGGDTQYFGPGTRLTVL.

Here the CDR3 reads CASSMGGQSEQYV. The CDR3 nucleotides read TGTGCCAGTAGTATGGGAGGACAATCCGAGCAGTACGTC. The chain couples TRBV19 to TRBJ2-7; D may be TRBD2 (6 bases). Germline assignment: CDR1 LNHDA and CDR2 SQIVND (reference sequence). V lost 3 bases to trimming and J lost 6 bases, with 12 bases between them. The CDR3 runs 13 residues.

Only one count was recorded for this clone. The V gene is TRBV29-1, the J gene TRBJ2-7; tentatively, D is TRBD1 (6 bases). The V gene's germline CDR1 is SQVTM and CDR2 ANQGSEA. V dropped 7 bases and J dropped 1 base, with 26 bases sitting between them. The CDR3 runs 17 residues. This CDR3 reads CSDPVHKHRDTSYEQYV. Written as DNA, the CDR3 is TGCAGCGACCCAGTCCACAAACATCGGGACACTTCCTACGAGCAGTACGTC.

The gene calls are TRBV5-6 and TRBJ1-6; 8 positions agree with TRBD1. The V and J ends lost 2 bases and 0 bases, in that order; junction bases with no gene match: 7. This CDR3 comprises 18 residues. Germline V gives CDR1 SGHDT, CDR2 YYEEEE. The DNA for the CDR3 is TGTGCCAGCAGCTTCTGGACAGGGTTGAGCTCCTATAATTCACCCCTCCACTTT. Translating it yields CASSFWTGLSSYNSPLHF. Complete variable domain (other parts from reference TRBV5-6 and TRBJ1-6): DAGVTQSPTHLIKTRGQQVTLRCSPKSGHDTVSWYQQALGQGPQFIFQYYEEEERQRGNFPDRFSGHQFPNYSSELNVNALLLGDSALYLCASSFWTGLSSYNSPLHFGNGTRLTVT.

This clone was counted a few times. The chain combines TRBV6-4 with TRBJ1-6; perhaps TRBD1 as D (6 bases). Germline loops: CDR1 MRHNA, CDR2 SNTAGT. The CDR3 is 13 residues long. The V and J ends lost 2 bases and 7 bases respectively, with 6 bases between them. The CDR3 region is CASSDRGNSPLHF. The DNA for the CDR3 is TGTGCCAGCAGTGACAGGGGGAATTCACCCCTCCACTTT.

The chain carries TRBV7-6 and TRBJ2-1; D ambiguous. The CDR3 length is 15 residues. Germline V gene data show CDR1 as SGHVS and CDR2 as FNYEAQ. The V end lost 1 base, the J end lost 0 bases, and 7 bases lay between the germline ends. CDR3 DNA: TGTGCCAGCAGCTTAGATCGGAGCTCCTACAATGAGCAGTTCTTC. As protein: CASSLDRSSYNEQFF.

The V gene is TRBV14, the J gene TRBJ2-2; D gene unclear. V shed 0 bases and J shed 0 bases, with 11 bases lying between them. This CDR3 region has 17 residues. The germline V gene has CDR1 SGHDN and CDR2 FVKESK. The CDR3 nucleotides are TGTGCCAGCAGCCAAGAGCCCGGTGCCTCGAACACCGGGGAGCTGTTTTTT. Translated: CASSQEPGASNTGELFF.

The gene calls are TRBV29-1 and TRBJ2-5, with 14 bases that match TRBD2. J was trimmed by 5 bases and V by 0 bases; bases with no gene match: 2. This CDR3 is 15 amino acids long. CDR1 is SQVTM and CDR2 is ANQGSEA in the germline V gene. The CDR3 sequence is CSVEERTSGGETQYF. CDR3 nucleotide sequence: TGCAGCGTTGAAGAAAGGACTAGCGGGGGGGAGACCCAGTACTTC.

This clone appeared once. The chain has TRBV15 and TRBJ2-5, with 7 bases lining up with TRBD1. The CDR3 totals 17 residues. V dropped 2 bases and J dropped 2; count of bases not matched to a gene: 11. Germline CDR1 is LNHNV and CDR2 is YYDKDF (reference sequence). CDR3 bases: TGTGCCACCAGCAGAACACTGATACCGGGACAGCAAGAGACCCAGTACTTC. Its protein is CATSRTLIPGQQETQYF.

The genes are TRBV10-1 and TRBJ1-6; 7 bases line up with TRBD1. The CDR3 has 13 amino acids. The ends lost 6 bases at V and 5 bases at J; junction bases unmatched: 1. CDR1 WNHNN and CDR2 SYGVQD come from the germline V gene (reference sequence). The CDR3 DNA sequence: TGCGCCAGCAGCGGGACAGATAATTCACCCCTCCACTTT. Residues: CASSGTDNSPLHF.

V gene TRBV6-1 combines with J gene TRBJ1-5; no definite D call. Trimming took off 6 bases at V and 11 bases at J, with 20 bases between the two ends. This CDR3 region has 14 residues. Germline V CDR1 and CDR2: MNHNS, SASEGT. In nucleotides, the CDR3 is TGTGCCAGCAGGCAATCAGCGGGTGACCAGACCCAGCATTTT. Protein sequence: CASRQSAGDQTQHF.

The chain is built from TRBV5-6 and TRBJ2-2, with D maybe TRBD1 (6 bases). CDR3 length: 16 residues. The V end lost 2 bases, the J end lost 0 bases, and 11 bases lay between the germline ends. Germline V gene lookup returns CDR1 SGHDT and CDR2 YYEEEE. The CDR3 here is CASSFVTGSNTGELFF. The DNA for the CDR3 is TGTGCCAGCAGCTTCGTTACAGGGTCGAACACCGGGGAGCTGTTTTTT.

The chain is built from TRBV7-6 and TRBJ2-7; tentatively, D is TRBD1 (6 bases). Between the trimmed V and J ends, which lost 4 bases and 6 bases, there was a span of 16 bases. The CDR3 is 14 residues long. The germline V gene encodes CDR1 SGHVS and CDR2 FNYEAQ. The CDR3 region has the DNA TGTGCCAGCAGCTGGGGGCAGGGGTATAGCGAGCAGTACGTC. Translated: CASSWGQGYSEQYV.